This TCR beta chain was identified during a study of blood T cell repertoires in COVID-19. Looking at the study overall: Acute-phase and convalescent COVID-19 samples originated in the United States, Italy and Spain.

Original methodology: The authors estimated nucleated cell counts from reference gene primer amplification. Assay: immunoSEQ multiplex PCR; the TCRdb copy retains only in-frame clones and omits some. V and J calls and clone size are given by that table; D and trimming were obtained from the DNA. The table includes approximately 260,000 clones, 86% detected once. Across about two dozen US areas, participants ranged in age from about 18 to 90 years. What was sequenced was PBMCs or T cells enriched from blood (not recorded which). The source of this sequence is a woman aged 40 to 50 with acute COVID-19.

As DNA, the CDR3 is TGTGCCAGTAGTATTGGGCAGGGGGCTGGAGAGACCCAGTACTTC. It encodes CASSIGQGAGETQYF. The J gene is TRBJ2-5, the V gene TRBV19; TRBD1 matches 8 bases. The CDR3 consists of 15 residues. J lost 4 bases, V lost 3 bases, and 7 bases had no gene match. Germline-derived CDR1 and CDR2 are LNHDA and SQIVND (reference sequence). Filled out from reference TRBV19 and TRBJ2-5, the complete variable domain reads DGGITQSPKYLFRKEGQNVTLSCEQNLNHDAMYWYRQDPGQGLRLIYYSQIVNDFQKGDIAEGYSVSREKKESFPLTVTSAQKNPTAFYLCASSIGQGAGETQYFGPGTRLLVL.